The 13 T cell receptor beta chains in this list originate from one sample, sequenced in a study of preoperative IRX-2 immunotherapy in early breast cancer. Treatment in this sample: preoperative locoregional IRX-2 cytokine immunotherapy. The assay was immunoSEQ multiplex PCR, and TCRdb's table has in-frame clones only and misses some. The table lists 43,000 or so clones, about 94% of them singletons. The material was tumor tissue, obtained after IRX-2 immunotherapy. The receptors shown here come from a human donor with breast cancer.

CDR3 amino acids: CASSQGRGERGIYEQYF. The CDR3 DNA reads TGCGCCAGCAGCCAAGGACGGGGGGAGCGGGGAATCTACGAGCAGTACTTC. This chain joins TRBV4-3 and TRBJ2-7; 7 bases match TRBD2. The CDR3 loop spans 17 amino acids. J gave up 3 bases and V 1 base, and 12 bases lay outside the gene matches. Germline values: CDR1 LGHNA, CDR2 YSLEER.

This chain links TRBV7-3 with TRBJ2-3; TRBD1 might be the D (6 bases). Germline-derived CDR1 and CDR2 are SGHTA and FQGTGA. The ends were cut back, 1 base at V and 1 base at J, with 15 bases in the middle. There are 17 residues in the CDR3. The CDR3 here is CASSLIQGTWGTDTQYF. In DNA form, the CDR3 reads TGTGCCAGCAGCTTAATACAGGGTACATGGGGCACAGATACGCAGTATTTT. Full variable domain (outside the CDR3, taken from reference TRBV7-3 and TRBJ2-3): GAGVSQTPSNKVTEKGKYVELRCDPISGHTALYWYRQSLGQGPEFLIYFQGTGAADDSGLPNDRFFAVRPEGSVSTLKIQRTERGDSAVYLCASSLIQGTWGTDTQYFGPGTRLTVL.

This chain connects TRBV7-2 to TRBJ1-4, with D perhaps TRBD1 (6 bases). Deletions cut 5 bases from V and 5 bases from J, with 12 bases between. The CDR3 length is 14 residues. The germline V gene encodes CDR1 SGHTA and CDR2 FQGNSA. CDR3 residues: CASSLTGGNEKLFF. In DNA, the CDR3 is TGTGCCAGCAGCCTGACAGGAGGAAATGAAAAACTGTTTTTT.

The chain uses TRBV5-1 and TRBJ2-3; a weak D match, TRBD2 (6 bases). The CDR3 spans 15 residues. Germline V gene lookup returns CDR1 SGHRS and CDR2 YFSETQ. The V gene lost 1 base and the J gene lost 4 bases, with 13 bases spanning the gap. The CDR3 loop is CASSLYGSTADTQYF. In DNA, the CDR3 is TGCGCCAGCAGCTTGTACGGGAGTACAGCAGATACGCAGTATTTT.

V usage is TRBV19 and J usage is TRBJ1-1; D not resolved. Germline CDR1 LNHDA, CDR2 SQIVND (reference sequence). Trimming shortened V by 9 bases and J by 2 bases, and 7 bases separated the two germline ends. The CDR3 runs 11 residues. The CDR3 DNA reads TGTGCCAGCGTCCTAAACACTGAAGCTTTCTTT. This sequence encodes CASVLNTEAFF.

CDR3 bases: TGCGCCAGCGGATCCCGGGACCGAAGCTACACCTTC. It yields the protein CASGSRDRSYTF. This rearrangement joins TRBV5-1 to TRBJ1-2; weak D call: TRBD1 (5 bases). Looked up from germline, CDR1 is SGHRS and CDR2 is YFSETQ. The V end was cut by 7 bases, the J end by 9 bases, with 16 bases between. This CDR3 spans 12 amino acids.

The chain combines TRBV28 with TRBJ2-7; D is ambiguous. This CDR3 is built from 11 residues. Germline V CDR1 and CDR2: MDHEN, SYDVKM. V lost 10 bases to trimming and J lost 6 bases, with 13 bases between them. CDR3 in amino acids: CATDKRGEQYF. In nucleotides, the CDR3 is TGTGCCACCGACAAAAGAGGCGAGCAGTACTTC.

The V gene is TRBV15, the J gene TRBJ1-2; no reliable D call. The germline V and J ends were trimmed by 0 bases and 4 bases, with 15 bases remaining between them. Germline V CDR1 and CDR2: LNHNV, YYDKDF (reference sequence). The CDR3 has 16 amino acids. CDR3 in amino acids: CATSRDREAPSYGYTF. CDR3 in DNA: TGTGCCACCAGCAGAGATCGCGAAGCCCCGTCCTATGGCTACACCTTC.

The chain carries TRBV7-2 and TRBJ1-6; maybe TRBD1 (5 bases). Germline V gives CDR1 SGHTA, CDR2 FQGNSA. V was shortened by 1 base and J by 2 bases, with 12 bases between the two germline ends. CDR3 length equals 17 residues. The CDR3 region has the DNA TGTGCCAGCAGCTTAGATGTTGGGGCCACCTATAATTCACCCCTCCACTTT. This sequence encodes CASSLDVGATYNSPLHF.

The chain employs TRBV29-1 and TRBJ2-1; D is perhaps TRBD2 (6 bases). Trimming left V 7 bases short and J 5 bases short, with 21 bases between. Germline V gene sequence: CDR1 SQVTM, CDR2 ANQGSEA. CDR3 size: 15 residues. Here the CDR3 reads CSAPGGGGRHNEQFF. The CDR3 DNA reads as TGCAGCGCCCCAGGTGGAGGAGGGCGTCACAATGAGCAGTTCTTC.

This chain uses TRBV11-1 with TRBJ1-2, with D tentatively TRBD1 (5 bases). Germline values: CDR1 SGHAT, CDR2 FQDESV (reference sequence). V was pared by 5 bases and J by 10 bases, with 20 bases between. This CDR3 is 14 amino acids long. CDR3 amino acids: CASSPRERNQNYTF. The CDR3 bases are TGTGCCAGCAGCCCCAGGGAGAGAAACCAGAACTACACCTTC.

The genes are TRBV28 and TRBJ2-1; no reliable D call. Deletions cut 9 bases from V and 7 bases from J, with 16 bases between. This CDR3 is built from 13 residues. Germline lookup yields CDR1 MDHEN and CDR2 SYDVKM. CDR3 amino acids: CASRRAESNEQFF. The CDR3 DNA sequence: TGTGCCAGTAGGCGTGCTGAGTCAAATGAGCAGTTCTTC. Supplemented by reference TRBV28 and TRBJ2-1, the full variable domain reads DVKVTQSSRYLVKRTGEKVFLECVQDMDHENMFWYRQDPGLGLRLIYFSYDVKMKEKGDIPEGYSVSREKKERFSLILESASTNQTSMYLCASRRAESNEQFFGPGTRLTVL.

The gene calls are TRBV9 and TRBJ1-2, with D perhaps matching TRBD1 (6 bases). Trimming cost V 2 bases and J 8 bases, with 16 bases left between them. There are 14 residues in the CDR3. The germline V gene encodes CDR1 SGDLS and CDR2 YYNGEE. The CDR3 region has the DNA TGTGCCAGCAGCGTCGAAGGGGGGTTCGGCGGCTACACCTTC. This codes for CASSVEGGFGGYTF.